This is a list of T cell receptor beta chains from one sample in a study of cytomegalovirus exposure and HLA in healthy donors. Profiled with immunoSEQ multiplex PCR; TCRdb holds only in-frame clones, not every one. Of under 200,000 clones listed, just under 80% are singletons. The sample consisted of PBMCs. The receptor set was obtained from a woman in her forties in good health and CMV-seropositive. CDR3s include the opening cysteine and the closing phenylalanine or tryptophan. The D gene is left open where the match is weak. Size is omitted from some rows. Given values are once, few, many or a class for expanded clones.

j_call d_call cdr3_length clone_size v_call cdr3_aa cdr3_nt
TRBJ2-3 . 12 . TRBV10-3 CAISPGGDTQYF TGTGCCATCAGCCCCGGGGGAGATACGCAGTATTTT
TRBJ1-2 . 16 few TRBV6-1 CASSEVGGQGGYGYTF TGTGCCAGCAGTGAAGTCGGGGGTCAGGGAGGCTATGGCTACACCTTC
TRBJ1-1 . 14 . TRBV19 CASRPARQATEAFF TGTGCCAGTAGACCGGCCCGACAGGCAACTGAAGCTTTCTTT
TRBJ2-2 TRBD1 15 . TRBV7-8 CASSTQGFGTGELFF TGTGCCAGCAGCACACAGGGGTTCGGCACCGGGGAGCTGTTTTTT
TRBJ2-5 . 14 . TRBV30 CAWSVLSSQETQYF TGTGCCTGGAGTGTACTTTCTAGCCAAGAGACCCAGTACTTC
TRBJ2-6 TRBD2 15 few TRBV27 CASSLTRGGANGLTF TGTGCCAGCAGTTTAACTAGGGGAGGGGCCAACGGCCTGACTTTC
TRBJ2-7 . 14 . TRBV7-9 CASSLGSLGDEQYF TGTGCCAGCAGCTTAGGCTCCCTCGGTGACGAGCAGTACTTC
TRBJ1-4 TRBD1 15 . TRBV30 CAWSAGDRLGEKLFF TGTGCCTGGAGTGCCGGGGACAGGTTGGGAGAAAAACTGTTTTTT
TRBJ2-5 TRBD2 16 . TRBV5-1 CASSLASSGGLETQYF TGCGCCAGCAGCTTGGCTTCTAGCGGGGGCCTAGAGACCCAGTACTTC
TRBJ2-7 TRBD1 15 many TRBV10-2 CASSETVGQRDEQYF TGCGCCAGCAGTGAGACCGTGGGACAGAGAGACGAGCAGTACTTC
TRBJ2-5 TRBD1 13 . TRBV15 CATSLDRRETQYF TGTGCCACCAGCCTGGACAGGAGAGAGACCCAGTACTTC
TRBJ2-1 TRBD2 17 once TRBV4-2 CASSQEGGRGGQSEQFF TGTGCCAGCAGCCAAGAGGGTGGGCGGGGGGGCCAAAGTGAGCAGTTCTTC
TRBJ1-1 . 17 . TRBV21-1 CASPKAGAGAMNTEAFF TGTGCCAGCCCGAAGGCGGGGGCGGGCGCCATGAACACTGAAGCTTTCTTT
TRBJ2-1 . 13 . TRBV27 CASQSTSYNEQFF TGTGCCAGCCAGTCAACCTCCTACAATGAGCAGTTCTTC
TRBJ1-4 TRBD1 17 . TRBV19 CASSNWVDRGAFEKLFF TGTGCCAGTAGTAATTGGGTGGACAGGGGCGCTTTTGAAAAACTGTTTTTT
TRBJ2-3 . 13 . TRBV29-1 CSVDPRGPDTQYF TGCAGCGTTGACCCGCGTGGTCCAGATACGCAGTATTTT
TRBJ2-7 . 14 . TRBV10-3 CAISDGPGIYEQYF TGTGCCATCAGTGATGGGCCGGGGATCTACGAGCAGTACTTC
TRBJ1-4 . 13 . TRBV4-3 CASSLRENEKLFF TGCGCCAGCAGCCTGCGGGAAAATGAAAAACTGTTTTTT
TRBJ1-1 . 14 . TRBV6-1 CASRAGLGNTEAFF TGTGCCAGCAGGGCGGGCTTGGGGAACACTGAAGCTTTCTTT
TRBJ1-1 . 15 . TRBV28 CASSLAGSQNTEAFF TGTGCCAGCAGTTTAGCGGGCAGCCAGAACACTGAAGCTTTCTTT
TRBJ1-4 . 11 . TRBV20-1 CSAPSDEKLFF TGCAGTGCTCCCAGCGATGAAAAACTGTTTTTT
TRBJ2-2 . 15 few TRBV4-2 CASSFRQSSTGELFF TGTGCCAGCAGCTTTAGACAGTCCAGCACCGGGGAGCTGTTTTTT
TRBJ1-2 TRBD1 16 . TRBV28 CASSLGTGERNYGYTF TGTGCCAGCAGTTTAGGAACAGGGGAGAGAAACTATGGCTACACCTTC
TRBJ2-5 . 14 few TRBV28 CASSLQGYQETQYF TGTGCCAGCAGTTTACAGGGATACCAAGAGACCCAGTACTTC
TRBJ2-3 TRBD2 18 . TRBV7-9 CASSPTVVWTSAGDTQYF TGTGCCAGCAGCCCTACGGTAGTGTGGACTAGCGCGGGGGATACGCAGTATTTT
TRBJ2-7 TRBD1 13 . TRBV18 CASSSGQGYEQYF TGTGCCAGCTCATCGGGACAGGGGTACGAGCAGTACTTC
TRBJ1-2 . 16 . TRBV7-2 CASSLYQGTANYGYTF TGTGCCAGCAGCTTATACCAGGGAACAGCTAACTATGGCTACACCTTC
TRBJ1-2 TRBD1 12 . TRBV27 CASRTGGYGYTF TGTGCCAGCAGGACAGGGGGCTATGGCTACACCTTC
TRBJ1-2 . 16 . TRBV11-2 CASSLGNGGTNYGYTF TGTGCCAGCAGCCTGGGGAATGGCGGGACTAACTATGGCTACACCTTC
TRBJ1-6 . 16 . TRBV4-3 CASSQVGGDGGSPLHF TGCGCCAGCAGCCAAGTGGGTGGGGACGGGGGTTCACCCCTCCACTTT
TRBJ1-6 TRBD1 14 . TRBV5-1 CASSQTGPNSPLHF TGCGCCAGCAGCCAGACAGGGCCTAATTCACCCCTCCACTTT
TRBJ2-7 . 12 . TRBV5-6 CASSKLHYEQYF TGTGCCAGCAGCAAACTACACTACGAGCAGTACTTC
TRBJ2-7 . 13 once TRBV7-9 CASIVNNSYEQYF TGTGCCAGCATTGTGAACAACTCCTACGAGCAGTACTTC
TRBJ2-3 . 18 . TRBV27 CASSLFAQALGGTDTQYF TGTGCCAGCAGTTTATTTGCCCAGGCCCTCGGAGGAACAGATACGCAGTATTTT
TRBJ2-3 . 14 . TRBV15 CATSRGWGEDTQYF TGTGCCACCAGCAGGGGGTGGGGCGAAGATACGCAGTATTTT
TRBJ2-7 . 14 . TRBV6-5 CASGSGRGAYEQYF TGTGCCAGCGGTTCCGGCAGGGGGGCCTACGAGCAGTACTTC
TRBJ2-7 TRBD2 12 . TRBV28 CAVRGGSYEQYF TGTGCCGTACGGGGGGGAAGCTACGAGCAGTACTTC
TRBJ2-3 TRBD2 19 once TRBV7-8 CASSLVRWTRAGASDTQYF TGTGCCAGCAGCTTAGTCCGGTGGACCCGAGCGGGGGCCTCAGATACGCAGTATTTT
TRBJ2-7 TRBD2 14 . TRBV30 CAWSSPFWGGRQYF TGTGCCTGGAGTTCCCCGTTTTGGGGCGGGAGGCAGTACTTC
TRBJ2-1 . 17 . TRBV4-3 CASSQEYYGANVDEQFF TGCGCCAGCAGCCAAGAGTATTATGGAGCCAACGTCGATGAGCAGTTCTTC
TRBJ1-5 . 13 . TRBV15 CATSSGRKQPQHF TGTGCCACCAGCAGCGGTAGAAAGCAGCCCCAGCATTTT
TRBJ1-5 TRBD1 13 . TRBV6-5 CASSDSGTGPQHF TGTGCCAGCAGTGACTCCGGGACAGGCCCCCAGCATTTT